Shown below are 2 T cell receptor beta chains from a single sample sequenced in a study of T cell clones after liver transplantation. Produced via immunoSEQ multiplex PCR; TCRdb's table is partial and in-frame only. The data contain 25,000 to 35,000 clones, around 94% of them seen just once; the ten biggest clones take up roughly 25%. Sequenced here: CD8+ T cells from blood, sampled 12 months after liver transplant. These receptors originate from a human patient who received a liver transplant. Some T cells may be the graft donor's.

This chain links TRBV4-2 with TRBJ1-3, with a tentative D call TRBD1 (5 bases). The CDR3 runs 15 residues. The V and J ends lost 0 bases and 4 bases respectively, with 10 bases between them. Germline assignment: CDR1 LGHNA and CDR2 YNFKEQ. CDR3 in DNA: TGTGCCAGCAGCCAAGAAAACCAGGGCGGAAACACCATATATTTT. Translating it yields CASSQENQGGNTIYF.

The chain joins TRBV6-4 to TRBJ2-1; TRBD2 matches at 12 bases. The CDR3 is 18 amino acids. Germline CDR1 and CDR2: MRHNA and SNTAGT. V was clipped by 0 bases and J by 4 bases; unmatched bases: 7. This CDR3 is CASSDSKGLAGGYNEQFF. DNA for the CDR3: TGTGCCAGCAGTGACTCAAAGGGTCTAGCGGGAGGGTACAATGAGCAGTTCTTC.